A selection of T cell receptor beta chains follows, all from one sample in a study of blood T cells in healthy people across ages. TCRdb re-analysed the 5' RACE reads in MiXCR, keeping a single row per CDR3 protein. The repertoire holds approximately 780,000 distinct CDR3 sequences, 20% to 30% seen once, with roughly 3.1% in the top ten. This sample also belongs to another study, concerning T cells of mothers and their children.

The sequenced sample was blood. These receptors came from a boy aged 5-17 years in good health. The CDR3 runs from the conserved cysteine through the conserved F or W. A D gene is named only where the DNA matches it firmly. The listing skips clone size in some rows; elsewhere it reads once, few, many or a size class.

CDR3aa,CDR3nt,j_gene,d_gene,abundance,v_gene
CSAIDKRGGADTQYF,TGCAGTGCTATCGACAAGCGGGGGGGCGCAGATACGCAGTATTTT,TRBJ2-3,TRBD2,few,TRBV20-1
CASSLEGAAGGPNTGELFF,TGTGCCAGCAGTTTAGAGGGGGCCGCGGGCGGCCCTAACACCGGGGAGCTGTTTTTT,TRBJ2-2,TRBD1,.,TRBV12-3/TRBV12-4
CASSFLRDEQYF,TGCGCCAGCAGCTTTCTGCGGGACGAGCAGTACTTC,TRBJ2-7,.,few,TRBV5-1
CASRRVPGNENTIYF,TGTGCCAGCAGGAGGGTCCCCGGTAATGAAAACACCATATATTTT,TRBJ1-3,.,.,TRBV2
CASSSTTGWGQPQHF,TGTGCCAGCAGTTCAACGACAGGGTGGGGTCAGCCCCAGCATTTT,TRBJ1-5,TRBD1,.,TRBV12-3/TRBV12-4
CASSDLQQVEAFF,TGTGCCAGCAGTGATCTCCAGCAGGTAGAAGCTTTCTTT,TRBJ1-1,.,.,TRBV6-1
CGGGRGAGEQFF,TGTGGTGGGGGCAGGGGAGCGGGTGAGCAGTTCTTC,TRBJ2-1,.,.,TRBV27
CASRDDMGQPQHF,TGCGCCAGCAGGGATGATATGGGTCAGCCCCAGCATTTT,TRBJ1-5,.,.,TRBV10-2
CASSSIGGTTEAFF,TGCGCCAGCAGCTCCATCGGGGGGACCACTGAAGCTTTCTTT,TRBJ1-1,.,.,TRBV5-1
CSALRTSGTHEQFF,TGCAGTGCCCTAAGGACTAGCGGGACCCATGAGCAGTTCTTC,TRBJ2-1,TRBD2,.,TRBV20-1
CAISDGGLSGNTIYF,TGTGCCATCAGTGATGGAGGGTTGTCTGGAAACACCATATATTTT,TRBJ1-3,.,.,TRBV10-3
CASSLGAGGNEQFF,TGCGCCAGCAGCTTGGGGGCCGGGGGGAATGAGCAGTTCTTC,TRBJ2-1,TRBD2,.,TRBV5-1
CASSESLATNRHEQYF,TGCGCCAGCAGTGAGTCGTTGGCGACTAATCGGCACGAGCAGTACTTC,TRBJ2-7,.,once,TRBV10-1
CASSYITSGARGELFF,TGTGCCAGCAGTTATATCACTAGCGGGGCCCGCGGGGAGCTGTTTTTT,TRBJ2-2,TRBD2,.,TRBV27
CASSVHGQSTDTQYF,TGTGCCAGCAGTGTCCACGGACAGTCCACAGATACGCAGTATTTT,TRBJ2-3,.,few,TRBV7-9
CASSLDGWGTEAFF,TGCGCCAGCAGCTTGGACGGGTGGGGCACTGAAGCTTTCTTT,TRBJ1-1,.,few,TRBV5-1
CASRGYGANVLTF,TGCGCCAGCCGCGGGTATGGGGCCAACGTCCTGACTTTC,TRBJ2-6,.,many,TRBV4-1
CASSSNPTSGETQYF,TGCGCCAGCAGCTCTAACCCGACTAGCGGGGAGACCCAGTACTTC,TRBJ2-5,TRBD2,few,TRBV5-1
CASSHGTGVYNEQFF,TGCGCCAGCAGCCACGGGACGGGAGTCTACAATGAGCAGTTCTTC,TRBJ2-1,.,.,TRBV5-1
CASSPGIGVGQPQHF,TGCGCCAGCAGCCCCGGGATAGGGGTAGGCCAGCCCCAGCATTTT,TRBJ1-5,.,few,TRBV5-1
CASWERGHGNIQYF,TGTGCCAGCTGGGAGCGGGGCCACGGAAACATTCAGTACTTC,TRBJ2-4,TRBD2,.,TRBV6-6
CASGPWRENTEAFF,TGTGCTAGTGGTCCCTGGAGGGAGAACACTGAAGCTTTCTTT,TRBJ1-1,.,few,TRBV12-5
CASSSGLESDEQFF,TGTGCCAGCAGCTCCGGACTAGAGTCGGATGAGCAGTTCTTC,TRBJ2-1,TRBD2,.,TRBV7-3
CSVTTGSTYEQYF,TGCAGCGTAACGACAGGATCGACCTACGAGCAGTACTTC,TRBJ2-7,.,few,TRBV29-1
CASTKLAGASYEQYF,TGCGCCAGCACGAAACTAGCGGGGGCCTCCTACGAGCAGTACTTC,TRBJ2-7,TRBD2,once,TRBV4-1
CASSLEDSHEKLFF,TGCGCCAGCAGCTTGGAGGACAGCCACGAAAAACTGTTTTTT,TRBJ1-4,.,few,TRBV5-1
CASSPSGAGGLYGYTF,TGTGCCAGCAGCCCGAGCGGCGCAGGTGGCCTCTATGGCTACACCTTC,TRBJ1-2,.,.,TRBV9
CSARDAAGAYEQYF,TGCAGTGCTAGAGATGCGGCAGGAGCCTACGAGCAGTACTTC,TRBJ2-7,.,few,TRBV20-1
CASSVRQGHEQYF,TGCGCCAGCAGCGTGAGACAGGGACACGAGCAGTACTTC,TRBJ2-7,TRBD1,few,TRBV5-1
CASSDRVADTQYF,TGCGCCAGCAGCGACAGGGTGGCAGATACGCAGTATTTT,TRBJ2-3,TRBD1,.,TRBV5-1
CSASGSGTSYEQYF,TGCAGTGCTAGCGGTTCAGGGACCTCCTACGAGCAGTACTTC,TRBJ2-7,.,few,TRBV20-1
CSARGAGGYQETQYF,TGCAGTGCTAGAGGAGCGGGAGGCTACCAAGAGACCCAGTACTTC,TRBJ2-5,TRBD2,once,TRBV20-1
CSARVYSGDLAKNIQYF,TGCAGTGCTAGAGTGTATAGCGGGGACCTAGCCAAAAACATTCAGTACTTC,TRBJ2-4,TRBD2,.,TRBV20-1
CASSRRRDSLYEQYF,TGCGCCAGCAGCCGACGCAGGGACAGTCTCTACGAGCAGTACTTC,TRBJ2-7,TRBD1,.,TRBV5-1
CASSLVDREAEAFF,TGTGCCAGCAGCTTAGTAGACAGGGAGGCTGAAGCTTTCTTT,TRBJ1-1,TRBD1,few,TRBV7-9
CASSFTREAYNEQFF,TGTGCCAGCAGTTTTACCAGGGAGGCCTACAATGAGCAGTTCTTC,TRBJ2-1,.,.,TRBV12-3/TRBV12-4
CASTHTGVETQYF,TGTGCCAGCACCCACACAGGGGTAGAGACCCAGTACTTC,TRBJ2-5,TRBD1,few,TRBV25-1
CASSYAVREGADGYTF,TGTGCCAGCAGTTACGCGGTACGGGAGGGGGCCGATGGCTACACCTTC,TRBJ1-2,TRBD1,few,TRBV6-6
CASNSMGRPTEAFF,TGTGCCAGCAACTCGATGGGCCGGCCCACTGAAGCTTTCTTT,TRBJ1-1,.,few,TRBV27
CASSGSGGEYNEQFF,TGTGCCAGCAGCGGGAGCGGGGGGGAATACAATGAGCAGTTCTTC,TRBJ2-1,TRBD2,few,TRBV9
CASSRDTNQPQHF,TGTGCCAGCAGTCGGGACACCAATCAGCCCCAGCATTTT,TRBJ1-5,.,.,TRBV6-1
CAISSKQGNYEQYF,TGTGCCATCAGTTCCAAACAGGGGAACTACGAGCAGTACTTC,TRBJ2-7,TRBD1,.,TRBV10-3
CATSRELQTYEQYF,TGTGCCACCAGCAGAGAACTCCAAACCTACGAGCAGTACTTC,TRBJ2-7,.,.,TRBV15
CASRRGGASGTDTQYF,TGTGCCAGCAGGCGAGGGGGGGCCTCGGGCACAGATACGCAGTATTTT,TRBJ2-3,.,.,TRBV6-2/TRBV6-3
CANGTEAFF,TGTGCCAACGGCACTGAAGCTTTCTTT,TRBJ1-1,.,.,TRBV7-3
CASVEGGSDGYTF,TGTGCCAGCGTGGAAGGAGGGTCCGATGGCTACACCTTC,TRBJ1-2,.,.,TRBV18
CATNRGLDEKLFF,TGTGCCACCAACAGGGGGCTTGATGAAAAACTGTTTTTT,TRBJ1-4,TRBD1,.,TRBV10-3
CASSQDAGTRIQETQYF,TGTGCCAGCAGCCAAGATGCAGGGACTAGGATCCAAGAGACCCAGTACTTC,TRBJ2-5,TRBD2,few,TRBV4-2
CASGLVPPRPPSPLHF,TGTGCTAGTGGTTTGGTACCCCCGCGGCCCCCATCACCCCTCCACTTT,TRBJ1-6,.,.,TRBV12-5
CASRRVASDTQYF,TGTGCCAGCAGGAGGGTCGCATCAGATACGCAGTATTTT,TRBJ2-3,.,.,TRBV11-2
CASISQNEQFF,TGCGCCAGCATTTCTCAGAATGAGCAGTTCTTC,TRBJ2-1,.,.,TRBV5-1
CASSQEGHETQYF,TGTGCCAGCAGCCAAGAGGGCCATGAGACCCAGTACTTC,TRBJ2-5,.,few,TRBV3-1
CASRKDRWGALYF,TGCGCCAGCAGGAAGGACCGGTGGGGAGCGCTGTACTTC,TRBJ2-1,.,.,TRBV10-2
CASSQRGTGSVQETQYF,TGTGCCAGCAGCCAACGAGGGACCGGGTCGGTCCAAGAGACCCAGTACTTC,TRBJ2-5,.,few,TRBV3-1
CASSEVLKREQYF,TGCGCCAGCAGTGAGGTTCTAAAAAGGGAGCAGTACTTC,TRBJ2-7,.,.,TRBV10-2
CASSSRAAVVGGELFF,TGTGCCAGCAGTTCCCGGGCCGCAGTAGTTGGCGGGGAGCTGTTTTTT,TRBJ2-2,.,.,TRBV6-2/TRBV6-3
CASSYPGTSADTQYF,TGTGCCAGCAGCTATCCAGGGACAAGTGCAGATACGCAGTATTTT,TRBJ2-3,.,once,TRBV7-2
CASSFGPSRTNEKLLF,TGTGCCAGCAGCTTTGGCCCCTCAAGAACTAATGAAAAACTGCTTTTT,TRBJ1-4,.,few,TRBV7-9
CASSYWLAGTSTDTQYF,TGTGCCAGCAGTTACTGGCTAGCGGGGACTAGCACAGATACGCAGTATTTT,TRBJ2-3,TRBD2,.,TRBV6-5